This T cell receptor beta chain stems from a study of blood T cell repertoires in COVID-19. About the study: The United States, Italy and Spain were the sources of the acute and convalescent COVID-19 samples. PBMCs, B-cell-depleted T cells, or T cells provided the cDNA or gDNA that made up the material.

V lost 1 base, J lost 5 bases, and 9 bases lay in between. Germline V gives CDR1 SGHNT, CDR2 YENEEA. The CDR3 contains 14 residues. Assay: immunoSEQ multiplex PCR; the TCRdb copy retains only in-frame clones and omits some. The sample lists about 230,000 clones, 86% occurring once. A Seattle source enrolled patients during active infection and followed them longitudinally. The chain links TRBV11-3 to TRBJ2-1; tentatively, D is TRBD1 (6 bases). Source material: peripheral blood. The clonotype was recovered from a man in his fifties or sixties with COVID-19, enrolled during active disease. The CDR3 is CASSLGPGDNEQFF. The CDR3 coding sequence is TGTGCCAGCAGCTTAGGGCCAGGGGACAATGAGCAGTTCTTC.